This TCR beta chain was sequenced for a study of monozygotic twins with inflammatory bowel disease (dated by TCRdb to about 2019). Looking at the study overall: The complete study included 30 or so monozygotic twin pairs: 19 IBD-discordant Danish pairs and nine German pairs, of which four were IBD-concordant and five were IBD-discordant. Each individual had, on average, about 151 000 unique TCRalpha sequences and 181 000 unique TCRbeta sequences available for analysis. Disease-associated traits were sought mainly through comparisons between IBD patients and their genetically identical healthy co-twins within discordant pairs.

Library preparation employed 5' RACE. Preparation of each TCR library used approximately 3,200 ng of total RNA. For each sample, cDNA synthesis was carried out in eight separate reactions using SMARTScribe reverse transcriptase. During cDNA synthesis, template switching was used to introduce unique molecular identifiers that contained a 6-nucleotide sample barcode. TCRalpha and TCRbeta cDNA was amplified by two nested PCRs of roughly 16 and 10 cycles, with bead purification after each PCR. Before amplification, the cDNA was treated with uracil DNA-glycosylase and purified using the QIAquick PCR purification kit. The second PCR was the step at which Illumina TruSeq-compatible adapters and sample-specific barcodes were added. Library quality and concentration were assessed using TapeStation and Qubit, and roughly 5.5 ng of each library was pooled. Sequencing of the pooled libraries was done on an Illumina HiSeq2500 single-index Rapid Run using custom sequencing primers and 2 x 100 bp reads. In the source study's methods: PCR and sequencing errors were corrected by UMI-based consensus assembly using MiGEC version 1.2.6. V(D)J alignment, clonotype assembly and CDR3 extraction were performed with MiXCR version 2.1.1. To normalise gene usage, clonotype sharing and MAIT/NKT TCR abundance, the top 1000, 10 000 and 20 000 clonotypes in each sample were analysed. After downsampling to 27 000 UMIs, diversity was calculated as the inverse Simpson index using the vegan R package. Statistical testing used paired Mann-Whitney U tests on the discordant twin pairs and applied Benjamini-Hochberg correction for multiple testing. TCRdb reprocessed the reads and lists each CDR3 protein sequence as a single entry, with no DNA. None of the V and J calls come from the authors' own analysis; TCRdb made them. The sample has about 210,000 distinct CDR3 sequences on record. Clones ranked in the top ten supply 1.6% of the sample.

Study-wide findings and limitations: Because patients were on differing immunosuppressive treatments, the repertoires may have picked up extra background noise and inter-individual variability. The results gave no support for a single strong signal or clonotype linked to IBD. The analysis was unable to tell apart different T cell subtypes. Repertoire similarity did not differ between concordant and discordant twins, possibly due to limited statistical power. A decrease in TCRbeta repertoire diversity, as measured by inverse Simpson index, was observed in IBD patients compared with their healthy co-twins. Compared with healthy twins, IBD patients had fewer clonotypes in common with other individuals, a difference most pronounced in patients showing signs of disease activity.

Reading the germline V gene (reference sequence) gives CDR1 LNHDA and CDR2 SQIVND. The CDR3 spans 15 residues, from the cysteine through the phenylalanine. Only the protein sequence is given. Concerning this clonotype itself: Its antigen is not yet known.

From each donor, an approximately 2.5 ml peripheral blood sample was collected into PAXgene tubes and stored at -80 degrees C. Without T cell sorting, total RNA was isolated from whole blood using the PAXgene blood miRNA kit on an automated QIAcube. Peripheral blood from monozygotic twin pairs, either concordant or discordant for inflammatory bowel disease, underwent deep TCRalpha and TCRbeta repertoire profiling that used unique molecular barcoding. Smoking habits were recorded for all twin pairs, and individuals were classified as current, former or never smokers. This receptor was identified in a human donor with ulcerative colitis or Crohn's disease, or a healthy co-twin of an affected twin (not recorded which). The V gene is TRBV19 and the J gene is TRBJ1-2; no DNA is available, so the TRBD1 call from TCRdb remains unchecked. Material for sequencing was blood. The CDR3 in this case is CASSPGQGGSYGYTF.